Shown below are 15 T cell receptor beta chains from a single sample sequenced in a study of blood T cell repertoires in COVID-19 (dated by TCRdb to 2020 to 2021). Library prep was done by the immunoSEQ multiplex PCR assay. The table comes from immuneACCESS by way of TCRdb, which keeps in-frame sequences with V and J called. Part of the clones is missing from these tables; in studies checked, under half for an unresolved V gene and the rest for unknown reasons. The sample profile shows some 200,000 clones; around 82% of them were found once. The top ten constitute approximately 6.6% of the sample. Sequencing was carried out using peripheral blood. The receptor set was obtained from a woman in her sixties or seventies with acute or convalescent COVID-19.

This clone was observed a single time. The CDR3 here is CASSQEGWGTPNQPQHF. DNA for the CDR3: TGTGCCAGCAGCCAAGAGGGCTGGGGGACACCCAATCAGCCCCAGCATTTT. The chain recombines TRBV4-2 with TRBJ1-5; D perhaps matches TRBD1 (6 bases). Trimming took off 0 bases at V and 3 bases at J, with 15 bases between the two ends. This CDR3 has 17 amino acids. CDR1 and CDR2 (germline): LGHNA, YNFKEQ.

The chain employs TRBV9 and TRBJ2-1; tentative D call: TRBD2 (5 bases). CDR3 length equals 13 residues. Germline V gives CDR1 SGDLS, CDR2 YYNGEE. The germline V and J ends were trimmed by 4 bases and 9 bases, with 14 bases remaining between them. The CDR3 loop is CASSQGQRGEQFF. CDR3 DNA: TGTGCCAGCAGCCAAGGCCAACGGGGTGAGCAGTTCTTC. Supplemented by reference TRBV9 and TRBJ2-1, the full variable domain reads DSGVTQTPKHLITATGQRVTLRCSPRSGDLSVYWYQQSLDQGLQFLIQYYNGEERAKGNILERFSAQQFPDLHSELNLSSLELGDSALYFCASSQGQRGEQFFGPGTRLTVL.

This rearrangement joins TRBV2 to TRBJ1-2; possible D gene TRBD1, 5 bases. V was clipped by 6 bases and J by 3 bases, with 11 bases between them. Germline V gene sequence: CDR1 SNHLY, CDR2 FYNNEI. CDR3 length equals 13 residues. This CDR3 reads CASRGLLDYGYTF. The DNA of the CDR3 is TGTGCCAGCAGGGGGCTCCTGGACTATGGCTACACCTTC.

This sequence joins TRBV11-2 and TRBJ1-2; D gene ambiguous. CDR1 SGHAT and CDR2 FQNNGV come from the germline V gene. Trimming pared 3 bases from V and 3 bases from J, leaving 8 bases between. The CDR3 spans 13 residues. For the CDR3, the DNA is TGTGCCAGCAGCTTGGCGGTCCACTATGGCTACACCTTC. It specifies CASSLAVHYGYTF.

This chain connects TRBV6-5 to TRBJ1-4; D may be TRBD1 (6 bases). Trimming pared 6 bases from V and 4 bases from J, leaving 12 bases between. The germline gives CDR1 MNHEY, CDR2 SVGAGI. The CDR3 consists of 14 residues. In DNA form, the CDR3 reads TGTGCCAGCAGGACAGGTTCCCTTAATGAAAAACTGTTTTTT. Encoded protein: CASRTGSLNEKLFF.

This clone was observed once. The V call is TRBV5-8, the J call TRBJ1-1; D is undetermined. Trimming took 0 bases from V and 0 from J, leaving 6 bases between them. This CDR3 is 14 amino acids long. The V gene's germline CDR1 is SGHTS and CDR2 YDEGEE. The CDR3 here is CASSLDQVNTEAFF. The CDR3 DNA is TGTGCCAGCAGCTTGGACCAGGTGAACACTGAAGCTTTCTTT.

The J gene is TRBJ2-1, the V gene TRBV10-1, with unresolved D. This CDR3 contains 19 residues. With 0 bases removed from V and 0 bases from J, the gap between germline ends came to 18 bases. Germline V gene lookup returns CDR1 WNHNN and CDR2 SYGVQD (reference sequence). This CDR3 reads CASSESRKKKYSSYNEQFF. The DNA for the CDR3 is TGCGCCAGCAGTGAGTCTCGTAAGAAGAAGTACAGCTCCTACAATGAGCAGTTCTTC.

About this clone itself: Other DNA variants within this sample encode the same CDR3. The chain is built from TRBV11-2 and TRBJ2-3; TRBD2 aligns across 8 bases. The V and J ends lost 5 bases and 3 bases, in that order; junction bases with no gene match: 10. Germline V CDR1 and CDR2: SGHAT, FQNNGV. CDR3 length: 16 amino acids. This CDR3 is CASSPTGTRGTDTQYF. The CDR3 DNA sequence: TGTGCCAGCAGCCCTACCGGGACTAGGGGAACAGATACGCAGTATTTT. Full variable domain (rest looked up from reference TRBV11-2 and TRBJ2-3): EAGVAQSPRYKIIEKRQSVAFWCNPISGHATLYWYQQILGQGPKLLIQFQNNGVVDDSQLPKDRFSAERLKGVDSTLKIQPAKLEDSAVYLCASSPTGTRGTDTQYFGPGTRLTVL.

V and J are TRBV27 and TRBJ2-7; D may be TRBD1 (6 bases). Germline assignment: CDR1 MNHEY and CDR2 SMNVEV (reference sequence). The CDR3 is made up of 22 amino acids. V was trimmed by 2 bases and J by 2 bases, leaving 34 bases between them. DNA for the CDR3: TGTGCCAGCAGTTTAGCACTCAAGGCTGCTGGCAGGAGAGACAGGATGCCCTACGAGCAGTACTTC. Amino acids: CASSLALKAAGRRDRMPYEQYF.

About this clone: Other DNA sequences from this sample encode an identical CDR3 as well. CDR3 sequence: CAISPAGGRDTQYF. The CDR3, as DNA: TGTGCCATCAGCCCAGCAGGGGGGCGGGATACGCAGTATTTT. V gene TRBV10-3 combines with J gene TRBJ2-3, with a possible D match to TRBD1 (7 bases). The CDR3 consists of 14 residues. V gave up 6 bases and J gave up 6 bases, with 16 bases separating them. From germline, CDR1 is ENHRY and CDR2 SYGVKD.

This chain uses TRBV18 with TRBJ1-1; the D gene is possibly TRBD1 (6 bases). The CDR3 has 15 residues. V was shortened by 3 bases and J by 9 bases, with 20 bases between the two germline ends. CDR1 and CDR2 from the germline V gene are KGHSH and LQKENI. CDR3 nucleotides: TGTGCCAGCTCACCTGGGGGGGGCGCGGGGACGAAAGCTTTCTTT. Translated: CASSPGGGAGTKAFF.

This chain joins TRBV6-5 and TRBJ2-2; TRBD1 might be the D (6 bases). The CDR3 sequence is 16 residues long. The V gene's germline CDR1 is MNHEY and CDR2 SVGAGI. V was trimmed by 2 bases and J by 2 bases, leaving 12 bases between them. Here the CDR3 DNA reads TGTGCCAGCAGTTACCGGCAGGGGCGAAACACCGGGGAGCTGTTTTTT. This encodes CASSYRQGRNTGELFF.

The rearrangement joins TRBV6-5 to TRBJ1-5, with no clear D. V lost 4 bases, J lost 7 bases, and 14 bases lay in between. The CDR3 is made up of 14 amino acids. CDR1 and CDR2 (germline): MNHEY, SVGAGI. Here the CDR3 DNA reads TGTGCCAGCAGTTCTGAGGGAATAAGGCAGCCCCAGCATTTT. This codes for CASSSEGIRQPQHF.

The chain carries TRBV19 and TRBJ2-1; 9 bases are a match to TRBD2. V was clipped by 5 bases and J by 2 bases; unmatched bases: 4. The CDR3 is 15 amino acids. Per germline, CDR1 LNHDA and CDR2 SQIVND (reference sequence). The DNA for the CDR3 is TGTGCCAGTAGTGGGGCGGGGGGGCCCTACAATGAGCAGTTCTTC. It translates to CASSGAGGPYNEQFF.

V and J are TRBV25-1 and TRBJ1-3; maybe TRBD1 (5 bases). CDR3 length equals 16 residues. Germline V gene data show CDR1 as MGHDK and CDR2 as SYGVNS. V was clipped by 4 bases and J by 4 bases, with 17 bases between them. The CDR3 here is CASSGPGAGVGNTIYF. DNA for the CDR3: TGTGCCAGCAGTGGCCCGGGAGCGGGGGTAGGAAACACCATATATTTT.